The following is a TCR beta chain sequence with its context. The antigen remains unidentified. The data stem from a study of CD8+ T cells in alopecia areata. Study overall: The share of scalp area affected provided the severity score for treated patients. General study findings and limits: A great number of expanded lesional clones endured in scalp and blood during tofacitinib.

Treatment described: oral pan-JAK inhibitor, 5-10 mg twice daily. Researchers took lesional scalp punch biopsies and peripheral blood from people who were alopecia areata patients. Extracted RNA was reverse transcribed, and the resulting cDNA served as sequencing template. The table came from immunoSEQ multiplex PCR; TCRdb's copy has only in-frame clones and leaves some out. The sample records approximately 100,000 clones, about 60% being singletons. The CDR3 is 18 amino acids. V lost 1 base, J lost 6 bases, and 24 bases lay in between. The germline V gene has CDR1 LGHNA and CDR2 YNFKEQ. The TCR was taken from a human donor with alopecia areata. The chain couples TRBV4-2 to TRBJ1-2, with D maybe TRBD1 (5 bases). Specimen: CD8+ T cells sorted from blood, collected at approximately week 60, from a patient treated with tofacitinib. DNA of the CDR3: TGTGCCAGCAGCCAAGGTTGGTTCCTAGGGGCCTCGGCAGATGGCTACACCTTC. Protein: CASSQGWFLGASADGYTF.